This T cell receptor beta chain is from a study of shared clonotypes between healthy human individuals. TCRdb's table, derived via immunoSEQ multiplex PCR, lists solely in-frame clones and lacks some. The table shows approximately 1.5 million clones, with about 98.5% occurring only once. The CDR3 runs 16 residues. CDR1 SQVTM and CDR2 ANQGSEA come from the germline V gene. Trimming cost V 4 bases and J 4 bases; bases outside gene matches: 11. Material for sequencing was naive CD4+ T cells sorted from blood. Noted subset: CD45RA+ positively selected. The gene calls are TRBV29-1 and TRBJ2-7; TRBD2 matches at 12 bases. This clonotype was sampled from a man aged 30-40 years in good health. The CDR3 nucleotides are TGCAGCGTTGTGTTTCGACTAGCGGGAGTTAGGTACGAGCAGTACTTC. Translation: CSVVFRLAGVRYEQYF.